This T cell receptor beta chain emerged from a study of post-analysis software for immune sequencing data. The wider study: Relapsing-remitting, secondary progressive and progressive-relapsing courses of multiple sclerosis were included. General observations from the study: Strong same-batch co-clustering of samples appeared with F measure clustering. Versus controls, multiple sclerosis patients showed significantly lower diversity (normalized Chao1). A handful of TRBV segments (TRBV5-6, TRBV5-1 and TRBV20-1 among them) occurred more frequently in patients than in controls.

This clonotype was recorded many times. Its specificity is unknown. V lost 0 bases, J lost 6 bases, and 3 bases stayed unmatched. From germline, CDR1 is SGHDN and CDR2 FVKESK. CDR3 length: 14 residues. Unique molecular identifiers featured in each of the TCR beta cDNA libraries. T cells numbering roughly 1 to 10 million yielded some 520,000 cDNA molecules. TCRdb analysed the PCR reads with MiXCR anew, one entry per CDR3 protein. The sample contains around 260,000 distinct CDR3 sequences, 35% to 45% of which appear only once. The origin of this receptor is a girl aged 10 to 17 with multiple sclerosis. The gene calls are TRBV14 and TRBJ1-2; 8 bases match TRBD1. Sequencing was carried out using blood. CDR3: CASSQEPGGHGYTF. In DNA, the CDR3 is TGTGCCAGCAGCCAAGAACCAGGGGGCCATGGCTACACCTTC.